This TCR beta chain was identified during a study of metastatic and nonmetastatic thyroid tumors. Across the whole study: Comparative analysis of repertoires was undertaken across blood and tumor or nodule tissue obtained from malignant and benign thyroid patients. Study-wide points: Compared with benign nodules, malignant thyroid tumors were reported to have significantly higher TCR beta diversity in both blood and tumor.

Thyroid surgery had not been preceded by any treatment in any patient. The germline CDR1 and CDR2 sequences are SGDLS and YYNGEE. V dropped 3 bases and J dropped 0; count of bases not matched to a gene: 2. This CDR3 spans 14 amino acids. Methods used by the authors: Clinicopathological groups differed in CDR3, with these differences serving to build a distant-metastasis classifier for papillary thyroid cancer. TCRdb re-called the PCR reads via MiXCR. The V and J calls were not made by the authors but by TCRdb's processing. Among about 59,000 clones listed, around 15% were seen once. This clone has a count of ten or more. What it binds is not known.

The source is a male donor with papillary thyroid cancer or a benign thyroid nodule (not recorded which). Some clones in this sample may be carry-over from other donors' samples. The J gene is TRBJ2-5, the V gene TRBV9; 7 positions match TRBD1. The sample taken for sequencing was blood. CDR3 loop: CASSEGTDQETQYF. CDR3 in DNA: TGTGCCAGCAGCGAGGGGACAGACCAAGAGACCCAGTACTTC. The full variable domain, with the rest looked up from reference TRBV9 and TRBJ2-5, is DSGVTQTPKHLITATGQRVTLRCSPRSGDLSVYWYQQSLDQGLQFLIQYYNGEERAKGNILERFSAQQFPDLHSELNLSSLELGDSALYFCASSEGTDQETQYFGPGTRLLVL.